Listed below are T cell receptor beta chains from one sample, sequenced in a study of blood T cell repertoires in COVID-19. The method was immunoSEQ multiplex PCR; TCRdb's version includes in-frame clones alone and lacks a portion of them. The table records 75,000 to 95,000 clones, approximately 82% of them present only once. The sample was peripheral blood. Every receptor here comes from a man in his fifties or sixties with acute or convalescent COVID-19. The conserved cysteine and the conserved F or W are not part of the CDR3 here. The order of the fields is J gene, V gene, CDR3 protein.

>TRBJ1-1|TRBV28
ASNRDRGLTEAF
>TRBJ1-1|TRBV24-1
ATSATGQGGEAF
>TRBJ2-1|TRBV7-9
ASSLVAGQGSDEQF
>TRBJ2-5|TRBV5-6
ASSLKAGGETQY
>TRBJ1-1|TRBV5-5
ASSRIPTATNTEAF
>TRBJ1-2|TRBV15
ATSREEVVGALDYGYT
>TRBJ1-1|TRBV6-6
ASRLDLRDTEAF
>TRBJ1-1|TRBV7-3
ASSLIPGAEAF
>TRBJ1-2|TRBV6-1
ASSDQARYGYT
>TRBJ2-3|TRBV19
ASSTLAGQDTQY
>TRBJ1-5|TRBV6-2/TRBV6-3
ASSRLSQPQH
>TRBJ2-6|TRBV6-5
ASGRQGPGANVLT
>TRBJ1-1|TRBV27
ASRLDRPNTEAF
>TRBJ2-5|TRBV19
ASARGRGEETQY
>TRBJ2-3|TRBV7-2
ASSSLQGADTQY
>TRBJ2-7|TRBV10-3
AISESQGRENEQY
>TRBJ1-6|TRBV28
ASRGTAGNSPLH
>TRBJ2-3|TRBV7-7
ASSYGLAGGDTQY
>TRBJ2-1|TRBV5-1
ASSPPTSGVTNEQF
>TRBJ2-1|TRBV5-4
ASSLARQRGVNEQF
>TRBJ2-1|TRBV7-9
ASRGGYTDNRAYNEQF
>TRBJ2-4|TRBV10-3
ASQADLAKNIQY
>TRBJ2-5|TRBV14
ASSQWTGSRAQY
>TRBJ2-3|TRBV28
ASNLTTIRCTDTQY